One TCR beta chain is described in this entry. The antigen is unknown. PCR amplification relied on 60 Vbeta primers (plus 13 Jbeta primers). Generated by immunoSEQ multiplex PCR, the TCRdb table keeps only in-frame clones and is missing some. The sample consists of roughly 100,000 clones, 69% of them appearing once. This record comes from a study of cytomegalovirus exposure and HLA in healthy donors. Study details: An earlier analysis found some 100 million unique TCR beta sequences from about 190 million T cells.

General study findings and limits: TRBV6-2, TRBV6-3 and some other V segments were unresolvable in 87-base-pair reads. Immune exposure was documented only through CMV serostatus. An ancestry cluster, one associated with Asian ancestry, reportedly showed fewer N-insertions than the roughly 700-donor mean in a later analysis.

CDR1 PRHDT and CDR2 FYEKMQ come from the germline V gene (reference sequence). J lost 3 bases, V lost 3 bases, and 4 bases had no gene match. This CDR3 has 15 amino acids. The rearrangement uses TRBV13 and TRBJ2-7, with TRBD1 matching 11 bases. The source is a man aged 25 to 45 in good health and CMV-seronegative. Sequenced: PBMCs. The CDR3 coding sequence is TGTGCCAGCAGCTTCGGACAGGGGGCGTACTACGAGCAGTACTTC. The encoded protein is CASSFGQGAYYEQYF. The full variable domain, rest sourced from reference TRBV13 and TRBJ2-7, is AAGVIQSPRHLIKEKRETATLKCYPIPRHDTVYWYQQGPGQDPQFLISFYEKMQSDKGSIPDRFSAQQFSDYHSELNMSSLELGDSALYFCASSFGQGAYYEQYFGPGTRLTVT.